The clone carrying this T cell receptor (beta chain) came up once. Its antigen is not known. This sample was taken from a study of PD-L1 blockade in urothelial cancer. About the research overall: Patients began atezolizumab, 1,200 mg intravenously every 3 weeks, around 2014. Study-wide results and limits: Those with durable benefit had larger increases in tumor-associated blood clones at 3 weeks.

Generated by immunoSEQ multiplex PCR, the TCRdb table keeps only in-frame clones and is missing some. In the table there are tens of thousands of clones, around 89% of which are singletons. The V end lost 4 bases, the J end lost 7 bases, and 14 bases lay between the germline ends. Germline V gives CDR1 LNHNV, CDR2 YYDKDF (reference sequence). CDR3 length: 13 residues. The patients had locally advanced or metastatic urothelial carcinoma. This rearrangement joins TRBV15 to TRBJ2-7; unclear D gene. This clonotype was sampled from a man between 60 and 75 years old with urothelial cancer. The material was PBMCs, obtained around atezolizumab (anti-PD-L1) treatment. CDR3 loop: CATSTNYASEQYF. CDR3 DNA: TGTGCCACCAGCACTAACTACGCTTCGGAGCAGTACTTC.